A selection of T cell receptor beta chains follows, all from one sample in a study of PD-1 blockade in classical Hodgkin lymphoma. This table comes from immunoSEQ multiplex PCR, and its TCRdb copy is limited to in-frame clones, with some not included. The sample carries about 28,000 clones, around 80% recorded once. The sample here was CD4+ T cells from blood, taken before the fourth cycle of nivolumab. These TCRs come from a human donor with classical Hodgkin lymphoma. Each CDR3 is given with its conserved first and last residue. The D gene is left open where the match is weak. Size tells how often a clone was seen (once, few, many) or the class of an expanded clone, and some rows leave it out.

v_call,d_call,j_call,clone_size,cdr3_nt,cdr3_aa
TRBV27,-,TRBJ2-1,-,TGTGCCAGCAGTTTATTTCATCGTTGGGAGACGTTTAATGAGCAGTTCTTC,CASSLFHRWETFNEQFF
TRBV30,TRBD1,TRBJ1-5,-,TGTGCCTGGAGCCGAAAGACAGGGCGCGGCCAGCCCCAGCATTTT,CAWSRKTGRGQPQHF
TRBV15,-,TRBJ1-1,-,TGTGCCACCAGCAGAGGTGGGAGCCGGACTGAAGCTTTCTTT,CATSRGGSRTEAFF
TRBV6-6,-,TRBJ2-7,-,TGTGCCAGCAGTTACTCCGAAGCAGGGATCGAGCAGTACTTC,CASSYSEAGIEQYF
TRBV6-5,-,TRBJ1-4,-,TGTGCCAGCAGTTACGCCTGGGGGAGGGATAATGAAAAACTGTTTTTT,CASSYAWGRDNEKLFF
TRBV7-8,-,TRBJ1-1,-,TGTGCCAGCAGCTGGGTTTCTGGGTTGGGGAACACTGAAGCTTTCTTT,CASSWVSGLGNTEAFF
TRBV6-5,TRBD1,TRBJ2-7,-,TGTGCCAGCAGTCGACAGGGGGCAGTTCACGAGCAGTACTTC,CASSRQGAVHEQYF
TRBV5-1,TRBD1,TRBJ2-5,-,TGCGCCAGCAGCCCCGGGACAGTTCAAGAGACCCAGTACTTC,CASSPGTVQETQYF
TRBV27,-,TRBJ2-7,-,TGTGCCAGCAGTTTGGCCGGGGGATATGGGGAGCAGTACTTC,CASSLAGGYGEQYF
TRBV2,TRBD1,TRBJ1-5,-,TGTGCCACTCAAGGGGGCTTCAATCAGCCCCAGCATTTT,CATQGGFNQPQHF
TRBV6-6,-,TRBJ1-1,-,TGTGCCAGTCTATGGGAGGGAGGCACTGAAGCTTTCTTT,CASLWEGGTEAFF
TRBV5-1,TRBD1,TRBJ1-1,-,TGCGCCAGCAGCTTGACCACAGGGGGCACTGAAGCTTTCTTT,CASSLTTGGTEAFF
TRBV19,TRBD1,TRBJ1-4,-,TGTGCCAGTAGCTGGGACAGTAGTAATGAAAAACTGTTTTTT,CASSWDSSNEKLFF
TRBV28,-,TRBJ1-4,-,TGTGCCACCAATACGTGGGCAACTAATGAAAAACTGTTTTTT,CATNTWATNEKLFF
TRBV10-3,-,TRBJ2-3,-,TGTGCCATCACCCCAGGTCCTAGCACAGATACGCAGTATTTT,CAITPGPSTDTQYF
TRBV19,-,TRBJ1-2,-,TGTGCCAGTAGTATAGAACACCGAAACTATGGCTACACCTTC,CASSIEHRNYGYTF
TRBV7-6,-,TRBJ2-7,-,TGTGCCAGCAGCACGCGACCAGGGCAGGTCTACGAGCAGTACTTC,CASSTRPGQVYEQYF
TRBV5-4,-,TRBJ1-5,-,TGTGCCAGCAGCTCGGGACGGAGCAATCAGCCCCAGCATTTT,CASSSGRSNQPQHF
TRBV5-1,-,TRBJ1-1,few,TGCGCCAGCATTGATAGCGCTGCGAACACTGAAGCTTTCTTT,CASIDSAANTEAFF
TRBV5-1,-,TRBJ1-1,-,TGCGCCAGCAGCCGGAGGCCGGGCCTGGACACTGAAGCTTTCTTT,CASSRRPGLDTEAFF
TRBV18,-,TRBJ1-2,once,TGTGCCAGCTCACCTAGTTCCGAAGGGGGCTACACCTTC,CASSPSSEGGYTF
TRBV5-1,-,TRBJ1-6,-,TGCGCCAGCAGCTTGGAAGGGTCTGGACCCCTCCACTTT,CASSLEGSGPLHF
TRBV7-2,-,TRBJ2-5,-,TGTGCCAGCAGCTTATCGGTGGGGGGAGAGACCCAGTACTTC,CASSLSVGGETQYF
TRBV1,-,TRBJ2-3,few,TGCACCAGCAGCCAAGATTGCCAAGGCTTAGCCGCAGATACGCAGTATTTT,CTSSQDCQGLAADTQYF
TRBV11-2,TRBD2,TRBJ2-7,-,TGTGCCAGCAGCTGGCTGGGGAGGGCAAGAAGGCTCGAGCAGTACTTC,CASSWLGRARRLEQYF
TRBV5-1,-,TRBJ2-5,-,TGCGCCAGCAGCCCGGACCCAGGGCCCCAAGAGACCCAGTACTTC,CASSPDPGPQETQYF
TRBV28,-,TRBJ1-1,once,TGTGCCAGCAGTACCCAGACTGAAGCTTTCTTT,CASSTQTEAFF
TRBV11-3,-,TRBJ1-6,-,TGTGCCAGCAGCCTCAGTGCCATTAATTCACCCCTCCACTTT,CASSLSAINSPLHF
TRBV19,-,TRBJ2-3,-,TGTGCCAGTAGTATAGGGGGCGGCTACTACACAGATACGCAGTATTTT,CASSIGGGYYTDTQYF
TRBV2,-,TRBJ2-7,-,TGTGCCAGCAGTGAAACGGGGGCGGTCTACGAGCAGTACTTC,CASSETGAVYEQYF
TRBV6-6,TRBD1,TRBJ1-2,-,TGTGCCAGCAGTTTTAACCGGGACAGCTCCTATGGCTACACCTTC,CASSFNRDSSYGYTF
TRBV27,TRBD2,TRBJ2-5,-,TGTGCCAGCAGTCCGCGACTAGCGGGAGGGGTCCAAGAGACCCAGTACTTC,CASSPRLAGGVQETQYF
TRBV27,-,TRBJ2-5,-,TGTGCCAGCAGTTTATATGGCGTCCAAGAGACCCAGTACTTC,CASSLYGVQETQYF
TRBV27,-,TRBJ2-1,-,TGTGCCAGCAGTTTATGGGGGGGGCCCTACAATGAGCAGTTCTTC,CASSLWGGPYNEQFF
TRBV19,-,TRBJ1-1,-,TGTGCCAGTAGTATCTGGAGCCCTGGGAACACTGAAGCTTTCTTT,CASSIWSPGNTEAFF
TRBV7-2,-,TRBJ1-1,-,TGTGCCAGCAGCGTAGGACAGTTGAACACTGAAGCTTTCTTT,CASSVGQLNTEAFF
TRBV5-1,-,TRBJ2-1,-,TGCGCCAGCAGCTTGGATATGGTGGAATACAATGAGCAGTTCTTC,CASSLDMVEYNEQFF
TRBV7-6,-,TRBJ2-2,-,TGTGCCAGCAGCTTAGTCGGGGAAACTACACCCGGGGAGCTGTTTTTT,CASSLVGETTPGELFF
TRBV5-8,TRBD1,TRBJ2-5,-,TGTGCCAGCAGCTTAGTGGGGACAGGGGAACAAGAGACCCAGTACTTC,CASSLVGTGEQETQYF
TRBV7-2,-,TRBJ1-4,-,TGTGCCAGCAGCCCTTTGGGTCGAGGTGAAAAACTGTTTTTT,CASSPLGRGEKLFF
TRBV6-6,TRBD1,TRBJ1-2,-,TGTGCCAGCAGTTACTCTGTGACAGGGGGCGGCTACACCTTC,CASSYSVTGGGYTF
TRBV28,-,TRBJ1-1,-,TGTGCCAGCAGGTTGCTGAGGCGGAACACTGAAGCTTTCTTT,CASRLLRRNTEAFF
TRBV10-3,-,TRBJ1-1,once,TGTGCCATCAGTGCTAGGGGGGACACTGAAGCTTTCTTT,CAISARGDTEAFF
TRBV6-1,TRBD2,TRBJ2-5,-,TGTGCCAGCAGAGCCGGACTAGCGATGGAGACCCAGTACTTC,CASRAGLAMETQYF
TRBV5-6,TRBD1,TRBJ2-7,few,TGTGCCAGCAAATCGTGGAGGGGGACAGGATCCTACGAGCAGTACTTC,CASKSWRGTGSYEQYF
TRBV6-5,-,TRBJ1-3,-,TGTGCCAGCAGTTATAATAGGGATAAAGGAAACACCATATATTTT,CASSYNRDKGNTIYF
TRBV10-3,-,TRBJ1-4,-,TGTGCCATCAGTGAGTCTACCAGAGCAACTAATGAAAAACTGTTTTTT,CAISESTRATNEKLFF
TRBV7-9,-,TRBJ2-5,-,TGTGCCAGCAGCTTAGCACAAGAGACCCAGTACTTC,CASSLAQETQYF
TRBV6-1,-,TRBJ2-4,-,TGTGCCAGCAGTACAGGTCACGGGGCAAACATTCAGTACTTC,CASSTGHGANIQYF